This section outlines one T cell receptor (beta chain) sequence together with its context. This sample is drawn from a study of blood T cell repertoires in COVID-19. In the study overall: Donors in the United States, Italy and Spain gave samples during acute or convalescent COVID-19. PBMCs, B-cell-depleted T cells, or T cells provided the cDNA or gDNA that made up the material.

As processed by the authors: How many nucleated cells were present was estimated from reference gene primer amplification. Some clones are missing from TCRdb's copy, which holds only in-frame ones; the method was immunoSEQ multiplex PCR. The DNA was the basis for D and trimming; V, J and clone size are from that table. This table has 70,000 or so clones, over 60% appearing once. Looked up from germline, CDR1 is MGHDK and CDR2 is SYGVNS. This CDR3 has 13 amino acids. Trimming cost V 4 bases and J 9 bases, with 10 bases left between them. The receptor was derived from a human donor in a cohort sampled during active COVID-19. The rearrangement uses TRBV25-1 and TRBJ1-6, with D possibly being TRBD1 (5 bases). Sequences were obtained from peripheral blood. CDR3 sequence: CASSAQGSSPLHF. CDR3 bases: TGTGCCAGCAGTGCGCAGGGAAGTTCACCCCTCCACTTT.